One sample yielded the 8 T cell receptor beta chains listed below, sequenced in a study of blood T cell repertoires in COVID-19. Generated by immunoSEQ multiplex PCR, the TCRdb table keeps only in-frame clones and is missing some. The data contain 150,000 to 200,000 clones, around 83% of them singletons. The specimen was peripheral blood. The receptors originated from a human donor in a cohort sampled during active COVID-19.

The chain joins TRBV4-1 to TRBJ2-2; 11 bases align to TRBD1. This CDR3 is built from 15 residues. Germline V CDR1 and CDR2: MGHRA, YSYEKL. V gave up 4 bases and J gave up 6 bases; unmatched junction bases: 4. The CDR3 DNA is TGCGCCAGCAGCCCTGGGACAGGGGGGGCCGGGGAGCTGTTTTTT. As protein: CASSPGTGGAGELFF.

The CDR3 nucleotides are TGTGCCAGCAGTGACAGGGGCTACGAGCAGTACTTC. Its protein product is CASSDRGYEQYF. The V gene is TRBV28, the J gene TRBJ2-7, with 8 bases identical to TRBD1. Germline assignment: CDR1 MDHEN and CDR2 SYDVKM. The CDR3 runs 12 residues. After removal of 5 bases from V and 3 bases from J, the junction contained 0 bases not matched to a gene.

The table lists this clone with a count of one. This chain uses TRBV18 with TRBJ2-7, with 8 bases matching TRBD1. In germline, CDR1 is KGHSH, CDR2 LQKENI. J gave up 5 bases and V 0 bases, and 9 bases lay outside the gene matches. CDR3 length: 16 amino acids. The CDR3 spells CASSPPSAGGLNEQYF. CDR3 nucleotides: TGTGCCAGCTCACCACCAAGCGCAGGGGGCCTCAACGAGCAGTACTTC.

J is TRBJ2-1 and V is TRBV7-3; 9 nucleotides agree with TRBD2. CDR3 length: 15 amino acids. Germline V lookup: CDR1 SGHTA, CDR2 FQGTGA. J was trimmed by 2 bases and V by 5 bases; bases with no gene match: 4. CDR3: CASSPRTSAYNEQFF. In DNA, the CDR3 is TGTGCCAGCAGCCCCCGGACTAGCGCCTACAATGAGCAGTTCTTC.

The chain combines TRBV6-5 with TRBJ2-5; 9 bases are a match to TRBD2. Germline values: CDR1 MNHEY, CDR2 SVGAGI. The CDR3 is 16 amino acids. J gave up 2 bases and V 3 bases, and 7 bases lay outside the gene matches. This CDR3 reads CASSYGRLAAQETQYF. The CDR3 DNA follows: TGTGCCAGCAGTTATGGGAGACTAGCGGCACAAGAGACCCAGTACTTC.

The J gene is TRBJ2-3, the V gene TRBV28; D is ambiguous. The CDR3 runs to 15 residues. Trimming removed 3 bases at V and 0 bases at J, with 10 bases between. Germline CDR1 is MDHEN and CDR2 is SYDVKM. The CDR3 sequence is CASSFFGYSTDTQYF. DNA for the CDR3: TGTGCCAGCAGTTTTTTCGGGTACAGCACAGATACGCAGTATTTT.

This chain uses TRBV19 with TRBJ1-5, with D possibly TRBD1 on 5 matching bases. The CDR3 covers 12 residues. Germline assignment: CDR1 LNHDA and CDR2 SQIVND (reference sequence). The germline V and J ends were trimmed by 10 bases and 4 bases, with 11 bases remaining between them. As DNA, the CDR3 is TGTGCCATTGGGGCAGGTAATCAGCCCCAGCATTTT. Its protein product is CAIGAGNQPQHF.

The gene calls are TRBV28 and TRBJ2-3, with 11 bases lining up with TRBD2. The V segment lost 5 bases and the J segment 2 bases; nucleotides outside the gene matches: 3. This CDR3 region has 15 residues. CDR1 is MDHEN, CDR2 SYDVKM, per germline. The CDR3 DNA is TGTGCCAGCAGTGATAGCGGGAGGGCCACAGATACGCAGTATTTT. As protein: CASSDSGRATDTQYF.